The 10 T cell receptor beta chains below come from one sample, sequenced in a study of T cell responses to AZD1222 COVID-19 vaccine. Data came from immunoSEQ multiplex PCR; TCRdb stores just in-frame clones and leaves some out. The sample lists around 150,000 clones, approximately 88% occurring once. Sequenced material: peripheral blood, taken 28 days after the second AZD1222 dose. All receptors come from an adult who received the AZD1222 COVID-19 vaccine.

The rearrangement joins TRBV6-5 to TRBJ2-7; TRBD1 agrees at 10 bases. Germline values: CDR1 MNHEY, CDR2 SVGAGI. This CDR3 region has 15 residues. The junction had 8 bases not matched to a gene; V was cut back by 6 bases and J by 3 bases. The CDR3 sequence: CASSLIGTGDYEQYF. DNA of the CDR3: TGTGCCAGCAGCTTAATCGGGACAGGGGACTACGAGCAGTACTTC.

The chain carries TRBV9 and TRBJ1-5, with D maybe TRBD1 (5 bases). Deletions cut 0 bases from V and 8 bases from J, with 12 bases between. Germline CDR1 reads SGDLS; CDR2 reads YYNGEE. CDR3 size: 14 residues. The CDR3: CASSVGRVDEPQHF. The CDR3 coding sequence is TGTGCCAGCAGCGTAGGCAGGGTAGACGAGCCCCAGCATTTT.

The chain recombines TRBV4-1 with TRBJ1-5, with TRBD1 identical over 7 bases. The trim removed 2 bases at V and 1 base at J, leaving 5 bases unmatched. Germline CDR1 is MGHRA and CDR2 is YSYEKL. This CDR3 contains 16 residues. CDR3 sequence (DNA): TGCGCCAGCAGCCAACTACAGGGGAGGAGCAATCAGCCCCAGCATTTT. Protein sequence: CASSQLQGRSNQPQHF.

This clone was observed once. Additional DNA sequences in this sample encode the identical CDR3. The genes are TRBV6-5 and TRBJ1-1; D unclear. Germline V gives CDR1 MNHEY, CDR2 SVGAGI. CDR3 length: 12 amino acids. Trimming took 9 bases from V and 3 from J, leaving 11 bases between them. The CDR3 spells CASSTVYTEAFF. The CDR3 DNA sequence: TGTGCCAGTTCGACGGTCTACACTGAAGCTTTCTTT.

This clone was seen a few times. The genes are TRBV12-3 or TRBV12-4 and TRBJ1-1; 7 nucleotides match TRBD1. This CDR3 contains 13 residues. Trimming cost V 6 bases and J 4 bases; bases outside gene matches: 5. CDR3 in DNA: TGTGCCAGCAGCTCAAAGGGGGCCACTGAAGCTTTCTTT. As protein: CASSSKGATEAFF.

V usage is TRBV7-2 and J usage is TRBJ1-2; 7 nucleotides align to TRBD1. Germline assignment: CDR1 SGHTA and CDR2 FQGNSA. V shed 8 bases and J 6 bases; nucleotides not matched to a gene: 6. The CDR3 loop spans 12 amino acids. CDR3 DNA: TGTGCCAGCCGCGACAGGGCTCATGGCTACACCTTC. The encoded protein is CASRDRAHGYTF.

This clone has just a few counts. J is TRBJ1-2 and V is TRBV28; the D gene is possibly TRBD1 (5 bases). The V and J ends lost 2 bases and 2 bases respectively, with 6 bases between them. The length of the CDR3 is 13 residues. Germline-derived CDR1 and CDR2 are MDHEN and SYDVKM. The CDR3 nucleotides are TGTGCCAGCAGTTTAGGACACAACTATGGCTACACCTTC. Translating gives CASSLGHNYGYTF.

This chain uses TRBV5-6 with TRBJ1-2, with unresolved D. The germline V and J ends were trimmed by 3 bases and 3 bases, with 12 bases remaining between them. Germline loops: CDR1 SGHDT, CDR2 YYEEEE. The CDR3 sequence is 14 residues long. CDR3 residues: CASSSRTEDYGYTF. CDR3 coding DNA: TGTGCCAGCAGCTCCAGGACGGAAGACTATGGCTACACCTTC.

The V and J genes are TRBV7-9 and TRBJ2-3; D remains unclear. This CDR3 is built from 13 residues. Trimming took off 5 bases at V and 5 bases at J, with 11 bases between the two ends. Germline V gene sequence: CDR1 SEHNR, CDR2 FQNEAQ (reference sequence). Here the CDR3 reads CASSPPAGDTQYF. CDR3 DNA: TGTGCCAGCAGCCCGCCGGCTGGAGATACGCAGTATTTT.

V and J are TRBV19 and TRBJ2-2, with D perhaps given as TRBD1 or TRBD2 (5 bases each). The germline gives CDR1 LNHDA, CDR2 SQIVND (reference sequence). V lost 5 bases and J lost 1, with 14 bases in between. The length of the CDR3 is 16 residues. The CDR3 region has the DNA TGTGCCAGTAGTCCGCTCGGGACGGGGAACACCGGGGAGCTGTTTTTT. Protein: CASSPLGTGNTGELFF.